What follows are 23 T cell receptor beta chains derived from one specimen sequenced in a study of OX40 agonist ivuxolimab in advanced cancers. The assay was immunoSEQ multiplex PCR, and TCRdb's table has in-frame clones only and misses some. The sample carries 70,000 to 95,000 clones, 92% recorded once. This material consisted of CD4+ or CD8+ T cells sorted from blood, taken in a trial of the OX40 agonist ivuxolimab. All receptors derive from an adult with an advanced solid tumor such as melanoma, head and neck, liver or kidney cancer.

The CDR3 sequence is CASRSAQGAGTDTQYF. Here the CDR3 DNA reads TGTGCCAGCAGGAGCGCCCAGGGGGCAGGCACAGATACGCAGTATTTT. The chain employs TRBV5-4 and TRBJ2-3; 8 bases agree with TRBD1. Germline CDR1 SGHNT, CDR2 YYREEE (reference sequence). J lost 1 base, V lost 5 bases, and 9 bases had no gene match. The CDR3 length is 16 residues.

V gene TRBV2 combines with J gene TRBJ2-2; 7 nucleotides agree with TRBD1. Germline loops: CDR1 SNHLY, CDR2 FYNNEI. CDR3 length equals 14 residues. The V and J ends lost 7 bases and 5 bases, in that order; junction bases with no gene match: 7. CDR3 nucleotide sequence: TGTGCCAGCAACAGACAGGGTTGGACCGGGGAGCTGTTTTTT. This translates into CASNRQGWTGELFF.

The rearrangement uses TRBV19 and TRBJ1-4; D is unresolved. In germline, CDR1 is LNHDA, CDR2 SQIVND (reference sequence). The CDR3 totals 11 residues. V was pared by 4 bases and J by 6 bases, with 3 bases between. CDR3 bases: TGTGCCAGTAGTACGTATGAAAAACTGTTTTTT. Its translation: CASSTYEKLFF.

The chain recombines TRBV30 with TRBJ1-4; perhaps TRBD1 as D (5 bases). Germline values: CDR1 GTSNPN, CDR2 SVGIG (reference sequence). V was clipped by 4 bases and J by 5 bases, with 8 bases between them. The CDR3 consists of 12 residues. CDR3 sequence: CAWTGGNEKLFF. The CDR3 nucleotides are TGTGCCTGGACTGGGGGAAATGAAAAACTGTTTTTT.

The chain combines TRBV18 with TRBJ2-5; either TRBD1 or TRBD2 may supply D (5 bases each). From germline, CDR1 is KGHSH and CDR2 LQKENI. V was cut by 5 bases and J by 4 bases, with 14 bases left in between. The CDR3 extends over 14 amino acids. In DNA, the CDR3 is TGTGCCAGCTCAATGAGCCGGGACGGAGAGACCCAGTACTTC. Residues: CASSMSRDGETQYF.

The gene calls are TRBV27 and TRBJ2-7; 7 bases map to TRBD2. The CDR3 extends over 14 amino acids. In germline, CDR1 is MNHEY, CDR2 SMNVEV (reference sequence). The junction had 5 bases not matched to a gene; V was cut back by 6 bases and J by 0 bases. The CDR3 nucleotides read TGTGCCAGCAGGAAAGCGGGGACCTCCTACGAGCAGTACTTC. Its protein product is CASRKAGTSYEQYF.

The chain combines TRBV9 with TRBJ2-1; 8 bases line up with TRBD2. Trimming cost V 0 bases and J 6 bases; bases outside gene matches: 8. The germline V gene encodes CDR1 SGDLS and CDR2 YYNGEE. This CDR3 comprises 16 residues. The CDR3 DNA reads TGTGCCAGCAGCGTAGTTTCGAGCGGGAGACCCAATGAGCAGTTCTTC. Residues: CASSVVSSGRPNEQFF.

The chain is built from TRBV6-1 and TRBJ1-5; the D is unclear. The germline CDR1 and CDR2 sequences are MNHNS and SASEGT. Trimming cost V 3 bases and J 0 bases, with 6 bases left between them. The CDR3 length is 14 residues. As DNA, the CDR3 is TGTGCCAGCAGTGATCCGGATAGCAATCAGCCCCAGCATTTT. This sequence encodes CASSDPDSNQPQHF.

J is TRBJ2-3 and V is TRBV30, with D maybe TRBD2 (5 bases). Trimming shortened V by 3 bases and J by 0 bases, and 13 bases separated the two germline ends. The CDR3 totals 15 residues. CDR1 GTSNPN and CDR2 SVGIG come from the germline V gene (reference sequence). As DNA, the CDR3 is TGTGCCTGGAGCAGTAGCGCCACTAGCACAGATACGCAGTATTTT. Translated, it gives CAWSSSATSTDTQYF.

This sequence joins TRBV27 and TRBJ2-3, with D possibly TRBD1 on 6 matching bases. V was pared by 3 bases and J by 1 base, with 8 bases between. The CDR3 length is 14 residues. In germline, CDR1 is MNHEY, CDR2 SMNVEV (reference sequence). This CDR3 reads CASSFGTRTDTQYF. Written as DNA, the CDR3 is TGTGCCAGCAGTTTTGGGACACGCACAGATACGCAGTATTTT.

Here the CDR3 reads CSSLGGYTQYF. CDR3 DNA: TGCAGTTCCCTCGGGGGATATACGCAGTATTTT. The chain carries TRBV20-1 and TRBJ2-3; D possibly corresponds to TRBD2 (6 bases). The CDR3 runs 11 residues. V shed 8 bases and J shed 7 bases, with 13 bases lying between them. From germline, CDR1 is DFQATT and CDR2 SNEGSKA (reference sequence).

This chain links TRBV30 with TRBJ2-1; either TRBD1 or TRBD2 may supply D (5 bases each). Deletions cut 5 bases from V and 1 base from J, with 18 bases between. There are 16 residues in the CDR3. CDR1 and CDR2 from the germline V gene are GTSNPN and SVGIG (reference sequence). This CDR3 is CAWSGTHGPSYNEQFF. The CDR3 DNA follows: TGTGCCTGGTCCGGGACCCACGGGCCGTCCTACAATGAGCAGTTCTTC.

V and J are TRBV9 and TRBJ2-3; D unresolved. Germline loops: CDR1 SGDLS, CDR2 YYNGEE. Deletions cut 0 bases from V and 6 bases from J, with 5 bases between. CDR3 length: 12 amino acids. CDR3 loop: CASSVAEDTQYF. The CDR3 DNA reads TGTGCCAGCAGCGTAGCGGAGGATACGCAGTATTTT.

This chain uses TRBV5-5 with TRBJ2-7; D gene uncertain. Germline V gives CDR1 SGHKS, CDR2 YYEKEE (reference sequence). The CDR3 has 12 amino acids. V lost 0 bases, J lost 12 bases, and 13 bases lay in between. The CDR3 region is CASSLASGRLYF. The CDR3 nucleotides are TGTGCCAGCAGCTTGGCCTCTGGACGCCTGTACTTC.

Written as DNA, the CDR3 is TGCGCCAGCAGCTCCAATTCGGGTGATAATGAAAAACTGTTTTTT. This gives the protein CASSSNSGDNEKLFF. The chain combines TRBV5-1 with TRBJ1-4, with D unresolved. Germline CDR1 is SGHRS and CDR2 is YFSETQ. The V end lost 3 bases, the J end lost 4 bases, and 13 bases lay between the germline ends. The CDR3 consists of 15 residues.

For this clone: The sample has other DNA sequences that encode this CDR3 too. The V gene is TRBV7-2, the J gene TRBJ2-7, with a possible D match to TRBD2 (5 bases). V was trimmed by 6 bases and J by 6 bases, leaving 9 bases between them. CDR3 length equals 11 residues. Germline V gives CDR1 SGHTA, CDR2 FQGNSA. The CDR3 DNA reads TGTGCCAGCAGACTAGGAAGCGAGCAGTACTTC. Its translation is CASRLGSEQYF.

The V and J genes are TRBV7-9 and TRBJ1-1; a weak D match, TRBD1 (5 bases). Trimming stripped 5 bases from V and 0 bases from J, with 10 bases between. CDR3 size: 14 residues. Germline V lookup: CDR1 SEHNR, CDR2 FQNEAQ (reference sequence). In DNA, the CDR3 is TGTGCCAGCAGCCCGACAGTTTTGAACACTGAAGCTTTCTTT. It translates to CASSPTVLNTEAFF.

The J gene is TRBJ2-1, the V gene TRBV18; 11 nucleotides agree with TRBD1. Germline CDR1 reads KGHSH; CDR2 reads LQKENI. The CDR3 sequence is 15 residues long. After removal of 0 bases from V and 5 bases from J, the junction contained 0 bases not matched to a gene. The CDR3 DNA follows: TGTGCCAGCTCACCACCGGGACAGGGGGACAATGAGCAGTTCTTC. Its protein is CASSPPGQGDNEQFF. Drawing the rest from reference TRBV18 and TRBJ2-1, the complete variable domain is NAGVMQNPRHLVRRRGQEARLRCSPMKGHSHVYWYRQLPEEGLKFMVYLQKENIIDESGMPKERFSAEFPKEGPSILRIQQVVRGDSAAYFCASSPPGQGDNEQFFGPGTRLTVL.

The rearrangement links TRBV27 to TRBJ2-7; D remains unclear. Germline V gene data show CDR1 as MNHEY and CDR2 as SMNVEV (reference sequence). The CDR3 covers 14 residues. Between the trimmed V and J ends, which lost 6 bases and 5 bases, there was a span of 17 bases. DNA for the CDR3: TGTGCCAGCAGCCGCCCGGACCGGTCGGACGAGCAGTACTTC. This translates into CASSRPDRSDEQYF.

The genes are TRBV19 and TRBJ2-1; TRBD2 aligns across 12 bases. V lost 2 bases, J lost 7 bases, and 6 bases stayed unmatched. Germline V CDR1 and CDR2: LNHDA, SQIVND (reference sequence). The CDR3 contains 16 residues. The CDR3 nucleotides are TGTGCCAGTAGTATACTCCCGACTAGCGGGGGAAATGAGCAGTTCTTC. It translates to CASSILPTSGGNEQFF.

This chain uses TRBV6-5 with TRBJ1-1; D is uncertain. From germline, CDR1 is MNHEY and CDR2 SVGAGI. The germline V and J ends were trimmed by 2 bases and 1 base, with 8 bases remaining between them. The CDR3 is made up of 14 amino acids. In DNA form, the CDR3 reads TGTGCCAGCAGTTACAATTGGCGGAACACTGAAGCTTTCTTT. Its translation is CASSYNWRNTEAFF.

This clone has just a few counts. The gene calls are TRBV5-4 and TRBJ2-3; possibly TRBD2 for D (6 bases). Germline V gene data show CDR1 as SGHNT and CDR2 as YYREEE (reference sequence). The V end lost 4 bases, the J end lost 3 bases, and 15 bases lay between the germline ends. CDR3 length: 15 amino acids. The CDR3 loop is CASSPGGRTTDTQYF. As DNA, the CDR3 is TGTGCCAGCAGCCCCGGGGGACGGACGACAGATACGCAGTATTTT. The full variable domain, with the rest looked up from reference TRBV5-4 and TRBJ2-3, is ETGVTQSPTHLIKTRGQQVTLRCSSQSGHNTVSWYQQALGQGPQFIFQYYREEENGRGNFPPRFSGLQFPNYSSELNVNALELDDSALYLCASSPGGRTTDTQYFGPGTRLTVL.

The V call is TRBV10-3, the J call TRBJ1-2; 7 positions match TRBD1. Germline CDR1 ENHRY, CDR2 SYGVKD. This CDR3 comprises 14 residues. V trimming: 6 bases; J trimming: 4 bases; junction bases outside the gene matches: 8. CDR3 in amino acids: CAISAEGQSYGYTF. The CDR3 nucleotides are TGTGCCATCAGCGCTGAGGGACAGAGCTATGGCTACACCTTC.